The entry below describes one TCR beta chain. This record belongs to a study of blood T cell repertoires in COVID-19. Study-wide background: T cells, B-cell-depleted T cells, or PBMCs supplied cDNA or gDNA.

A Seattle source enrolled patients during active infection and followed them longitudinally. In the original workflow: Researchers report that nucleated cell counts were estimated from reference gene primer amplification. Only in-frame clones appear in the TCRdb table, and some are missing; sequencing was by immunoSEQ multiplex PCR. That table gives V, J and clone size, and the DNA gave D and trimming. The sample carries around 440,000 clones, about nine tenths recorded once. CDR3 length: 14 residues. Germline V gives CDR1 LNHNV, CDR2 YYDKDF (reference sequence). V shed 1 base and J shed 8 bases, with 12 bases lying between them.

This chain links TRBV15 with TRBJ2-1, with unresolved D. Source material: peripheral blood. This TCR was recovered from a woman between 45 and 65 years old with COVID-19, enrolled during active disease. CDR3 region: CATSRGLGDDEQFF. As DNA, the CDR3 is TGTGCCACCAGCAGAGGTCTGGGCGACGATGAGCAGTTCTTC.